One sample yielded the 20 T cell receptor beta chains listed below, sequenced in a study of blood T cell repertoires in COVID-19. TCRdb's copy holds only in-frame clones and misses some; the assay was immunoSEQ multiplex PCR. The sample holds some 190,000 clones; around three quarters are singletons and the top ten take 17%. Sequences were obtained from PBMCs or T cells enriched from blood (not recorded which). All receptors derive from a woman between 45 and 60 years old with acute COVID-19.

In its sample, this clone was seen a few times. This chain uses TRBV4-1 with TRBJ1-3; TRBD1 might be the D (5 bases). The germline V gene has CDR1 MGHRA and CDR2 YSYEKL. The CDR3 has 18 amino acids. Trimming stripped 4 bases from V and 0 bases from J, with 19 bases between. This chain's CDR3 is CASSPLQLQVRSGNTIYF. CDR3 sequence (DNA): TGCGCCAGCAGCCCACTCCAACTACAGGTTCGCTCTGGAAACACCATATATTTT.

CDR3 bases: TGCGCCAGCAGCCAGACCGACAGGGGGCTTACCGGGGAGCTGTTTTTT. The encoded protein is CASSQTDRGLTGELFF. The chain uses TRBV4-1 and TRBJ2-2; 10 bases agree with TRBD1. The V gene's germline CDR1 is MGHRA and CDR2 YSYEKL. This CDR3 has 16 amino acids. V dropped 3 bases and J dropped 5; count of bases not matched to a gene: 6.

The chain is built from TRBV19 and TRBJ2-5; the match to TRBD1 covers 7 bases. Germline CDR1 LNHDA, CDR2 SQIVND (reference sequence). Losses at the gene ends were 5 bases for V and 2 bases for J; bases not matched to a gene: 8. CDR3 length: 15 amino acids. The CDR3 is CASSSGTETQETQYF. In DNA form, the CDR3 reads TGTGCCAGTAGTTCCGGGACAGAAACGCAAGAGACCCAGTACTTC.

The chain employs TRBV18 and TRBJ2-7; no definite D call. This CDR3 contains 14 residues. The germline V and J ends were trimmed by 0 bases and 2 bases, with 8 bases remaining between them. CDR1 is KGHSH and CDR2 is LQKENI in the germline V gene. Written as DNA, the CDR3 is TGTGCCAGCTCACCACCTGCCAGGCCCTACGAGCAGTACGTC. Translating it yields CASSPPARPYEQYV.

V and J are TRBV9 and TRBJ1-2, with a possible D match to TRBD1 (6 bases). CDR3 length: 15 amino acids. Per germline, CDR1 SGDLS and CDR2 YYNGEE. The V gene lost 2 bases and the J gene lost 3 bases, with 14 bases spanning the gap. CDR3: CASSVHREPYYGYTF. The CDR3 DNA follows: TGTGCCAGCAGCGTTCACAGGGAGCCCTACTATGGCTACACCTTC.

The chain has TRBV6-5 and TRBJ1-1, with 9 bases lining up with TRBD1. The CDR3 totals 15 residues. In germline, CDR1 is MNHEY, CDR2 SVGAGI. Unmatched junction bases numbered 10, after V lost 8 bases and J lost 3 bases. Here the CDR3 DNA reads TGTGCCAGCGTAGGAACAGGGGGCAGGTACACTGAAGCTTTCTTT. Translated, it gives CASVGTGGRYTEAFF.

In its sample, this clone was seen once. The chain carries TRBV29-1 and TRBJ1-1; the match to TRBD1 covers 7 bases. CDR3 length: 13 amino acids. V shed 2 bases, J shed 1 base, and the junction held 1 base outside the gene matches. Germline V gene lookup returns CDR1 SQVTM and CDR2 ANQGSEA. The CDR3 region is CSVEKGANTEAFF. CDR3 nucleotide sequence: TGCAGCGTTGAAAAGGGGGCGAACACTGAAGCTTTCTTT.

The chain combines TRBV4-2 with TRBJ2-5, with 8 bases aligning to TRBD2. Germline CDR1 reads LGHNA; CDR2 reads YNFKEQ. Germline trimming cut 0 bases from V and 8 bases from J; bases unmatched to any gene: 11. The length of the CDR3 is 16 residues. The CDR3 DNA reads as TGTGCCAGCAGCCAAGAAATAGCGGGGCCCGGGGGTACCCAGTACTTC. It is translated as CASSQEIAGPGGTQYF.

The chain recombines TRBV7-2 with TRBJ2-1, with 8 bases fitting TRBD2. V dropped 3 bases and J dropped 6; count of bases not matched to a gene: 7. Germline-derived CDR1 and CDR2 are SGHTA and FQGNSA. The CDR3 covers 15 residues. Here the CDR3 reads CASSFTPSGSNEQFF. The CDR3 DNA reads as TGTGCCAGCAGCTTTACTCCTAGCGGGTCCAATGAGCAGTTCTTC. The full variable domain, rest sourced from reference TRBV7-2 and TRBJ2-1, is GAGVSQSPSNKVTEKGKDVELRCDPISGHTALYWYRQSLGQGLEFLIYFQGNSAPDKSGLPSDRFSAERTGGSVSTLTIQRTQQEDSAVYLCASSFTPSGSNEQFFGPGTRLTVL.

The chain uses TRBV2 and TRBJ1-5; TRBD1 agrees at 9 bases. Germline V gene sequence: CDR1 SNHLY, CDR2 FYNNEI. Trimming took 4 bases from V and 3 from J; bases not matched to a gene: 7. CDR3 length: 16 amino acids. CDR3 coding DNA: TGTGCCAGCAGTGCATTGGACAGGGGCTTCAATCAGCCCCAGCATTTT. This gives the protein CASSALDRGFNQPQHF.

This chain uses TRBV9 with TRBJ1-3, with TRBD1 matching over 8 bases. The CDR3 totals 15 residues. J gave up 2 bases and V 4 bases, and 5 bases lay outside the gene matches. Germline assignment: CDR1 SGDLS and CDR2 YYNGEE. CDR3 in amino acids: CASSPRQGTGNTIYF. The DNA of the CDR3 is TGTGCCAGCAGCCCCCGACAGGGGACTGGAAACACCATATATTTT.

In this sample, this clone turned up a few times. The CDR3 loop reads CASSLTSGAWNEQFF. In nucleotides, the CDR3 is TGTGCCAGCTCCTTAACTAGCGGGGCATGGAATGAGCAGTTCTTC. The chain links TRBV18 to TRBJ2-1; 10 positions agree with TRBD2. This CDR3 spans 15 amino acids. CDR1 is KGHSH and CDR2 is LQKENI in the germline V gene. V trimming: 6 bases; J trimming: 7 bases; junction bases outside the gene matches: 9.

This clone has a handful of counts. This chain links TRBV7-2 with TRBJ1-2; the match to TRBD1 covers 10 bases. The CDR3 sequence is 16 residues long. V shed 5 bases and J 8 bases; nucleotides not matched to a gene: 14. CDR1 and CDR2 from the germline V gene are SGHTA and FQGNSA. The CDR3 reads CASSGTTGQGHDGYTF. The DNA of the CDR3 is TGTGCCAGCAGCGGAACGACGGGACAGGGGCACGACGGCTACACCTTC. Full variable domain (rest looked up from reference TRBV7-2 and TRBJ1-2): GAGVSQSPSNKVTEKGKDVELRCDPISGHTALYWYRQSLGQGLEFLIYFQGNSAPDKSGLPSDRFSAERTGGSVSTLTIQRTQQEDSAVYLCASSGTTGQGHDGYTFGSGTRLTVV.

The CDR3 protein is CSEAGGRGGYTF. The CDR3 nucleotides read TGCAGCGAAGCAGGGGGCAGAGGAGGCTACACCTTC. V and J are TRBV29-1 and TRBJ1-2; 8 bases are shared with TRBD1. Germline lookup yields CDR1 SQVTM and CDR2 ANQGSEA. Losses at the gene ends were 7 bases for V and 8 bases for J; bases not matched to a gene: 9. The length of the CDR3 is 12 residues.

In its sample, this clone was seen a few times. The J gene is TRBJ2-1, the V gene TRBV29-1, with D unresolved. Germline V gene sequence: CDR1 SQVTM, CDR2 ANQGSEA. Trimming took off 1 base at V and 1 base at J, with 20 bases between the two ends. This CDR3 is 18 amino acids long. The CDR3 region is CSVEGLSGQDLSYNEQFF. Here the CDR3 DNA reads TGCAGCGTTGAAGGCCTTAGTGGGCAGGATTTATCCTACAATGAGCAGTTCTTC.

This clone was observed many times. The chain combines TRBV7-2 with TRBJ2-5, with 9 bases fitting TRBD1. CDR3 length: 16 amino acids. Trimming removed 5 bases from V and 2 bases from J; junction bases left unmatched: 9. CDR1 is SGHTA and CDR2 is FQGNSA in the germline V gene. CDR3 amino acids: CASSARDRAYQETQYF. The CDR3 DNA sequence: TGTGCCAGCAGCGCCCGGGACAGGGCATATCAAGAGACCCAGTACTTC.

J is TRBJ1-2 and V is TRBV7-2, with 11 bases aligning to TRBD1. Germline V gene data show CDR1 as SGHTA and CDR2 as FQGNSA. The CDR3 has 16 amino acids. J gave up 5 bases and V 1 base, and 6 bases lay outside the gene matches. This CDR3 is CASSLVGTGGDYGYTF. Written as DNA, the CDR3 is TGTGCCAGCAGCTTAGTAGGGACAGGGGGGGATTATGGCTACACCTTC.

The chain uses TRBV4-2 and TRBJ1-2, with 8 bases lining up with TRBD1. V lost 1 base, J lost 2 bases, and 9 bases stayed unmatched. The V gene's germline CDR1 is LGHNA and CDR2 YNFKEQ. The CDR3 runs 17 residues. CDR3 sequence reads: CASSQALAQGVNYGYTF. The CDR3 DNA follows: TGTGCCAGCAGCCAAGCCCTAGCACAGGGGGTAAACTATGGCTACACCTTC.

This rearrangement joins TRBV12-3 or TRBV12-4 to TRBJ1-1, with TRBD1 identical over 8 bases. V was pared by 7 bases and J by 8 bases, with 9 bases of the junction left unmatched. This CDR3 is built from 13 residues. The chain's CDR3 is CASKRGTGGEAFF. CDR3 DNA sequence: TGTGCCAGCAAGAGGGGGACAGGAGGCGAAGCTTTCTTT.

This clone was seen only a few times. The V gene is TRBV5-8, the J gene TRBJ2-1; possible D gene TRBD1, 6 bases. Per the germline V gene, CDR1 is SGHTS and CDR2 is YDEGEE. The CDR3 consists of 15 residues. The V and J ends lost 2 bases and 0 bases respectively, with 9 bases between them. Here the CDR3 DNA reads TGTGCCAGCAGCTTAGGACAGTCCTCCTACAATGAGCAGTTCTTC. Translating it yields CASSLGQSSYNEQFF.